The present T cell receptor beta chain was sequenced within a study of identifying expanded T cells in peripheral blood. This clone has just one count. Its specificity is not known. Profiled with immunoSEQ multiplex PCR; TCRdb holds only in-frame clones, not every one. Among 50,000 to 65,000 clones listed, around nine tenths were seen once. Findings and limits, study-wide: Technical replicates showed around 1.2 changed clones; approximately two weeks approximately 16; four weeks 19.

V was cut by 0 bases and J by 7 bases, with 10 bases left in between. The germline V gene has CDR1 SGHAT and CDR2 FQNNGV. This CDR3 spans 13 amino acids. Sequencing input: blood. V is TRBV11-2 and J is TRBJ2-7; no firm D call. This receptor was identified in a person between 18 and 75 years old in good health. The CDR3 sequence: CASSLDRRWEQYF. The CDR3 DNA reads as TGTGCCAGCAGCTTAGACCGCCGGTGGGAGCAGTACTTC.